This T cell receptor (beta chain) was observed in a study of shared clonotypes between healthy human individuals. On this clone itself: Its specificity is not known.

Study-level points and caveats: Clonotype sharing among donors was thought likely to change with sequencing depth.

All donors qualified as healthy HIV-negative adults and had experienced no recent acute infections or vaccinations. The germline CDR1 and CDR2 sequences are MNHEY and SVGAGI. This CDR3 has 14 residues. V lost 10 bases and J 2 bases, leaving 15 bases between the germline ends. The assay was immunoSEQ multiplex PCR, and TCRdb's table has in-frame clones only and misses some. The sample carries a few hundred thousand clones, about 96% recorded once. The specimen was naive CD4+ T cells sorted from blood. Documented subset: CD45RA+ positively selected. This clonotype originated in a woman in her 30s in good health. The chain couples TRBV6-5 to TRBJ2-1; the D gene could be TRBD1 or TRBD2 (5 bases each). This chain's CDR3 is CATSGAVTYNEQFF. DNA for the CDR3: TGTGCCACCTCCGGGGCAGTGACCTACAATGAGCAGTTCTTC.